This TCR beta chain comes out of a study of graft-versus-host responses after intestinal transplantation. Across the whole study: The recipients all started with anti-thymocyte globulin induction and then took tacrolimus and steroids for 2 to 3 years.

This CDR3 contains 14 residues. CDR1 is PRHDT and CDR2 is FYEKMQ in the germline V gene (reference sequence). Trimming pared 3 bases from V and 4 bases from J, leaving 12 bases between. Findings of the study overall: Declining HvG levels early post-transplant were linked to peak circulating GvH clone levels. Recipient marrow showed GvH clones, some seen first in ileum or blood.

Libraries were prepared by immunoSEQ multiplex PCR; TCRdb keeps only in-frame clonotypes and omits some of them. Among about 25,000 clones listed, roughly 94% were seen once. A word on this clone: Its cognate antigen is unknown.

This clonotype was obtained from a human patient who received an intestinal transplant, so some T cells may come from the graft donor. The input for sequencing was PBMCs, taken 156 days after intestinal transplant. The rearrangement uses TRBV13 and TRBJ1-2, with a weak D call TRBD1 (5 bases). CDR3 DNA: TGTGCCAGCAGCTTGCGGGGTGGGACCTATGGCTACACCTTC. It specifies CASSLRGGTYGYTF.